Listed below are T cell receptor beta chains from one sample, sequenced in a study of blood T cell repertoires in COVID-19. Sequencing used immunoSEQ multiplex PCR; TCRdb keeps in-frame clones, though not all of them. The sample comprises 130,000 or so clones, around 88% of which are singletons, and about 1.5% rests with the top ten. The material sequenced was peripheral blood. These receptors all come from a woman aged 55-70 years with acute or convalescent COVID-19. CDR3s include the opening cysteine and the closing phenylalanine or tryptophan. The order of the fields is D gene, clone size, J gene, V gene, CDR3 protein, CDR3 DNA. D genes are given only for firm matches. Some rows mark clone size as missing; the rest say once, few, many or name a class of expanded clone.

d_gene: -; abundance: -; j_gene: TRBJ1-5; v_gene: TRBV7-2; CDR3aa: CASSLAGQGNQPQHF; CDR3nt: TGTGCCAGCAGCTTAGCAGGCCAGGGTAATCAGCCCCAGCATTTT
d_gene: TRBD2; abundance: -; j_gene: TRBJ2-5; v_gene: TRBV10-3; CDR3aa: CAIKAGATGETQYF; CDR3nt: TGTGCCATAAAAGCGGGGGCCACTGGTGAGACCCAGTACTTC
d_gene: TRBD1; abundance: -; j_gene: TRBJ1-1; v_gene: TRBV18; CDR3aa: CASSPGTGRFF; CDR3nt: TGTGCCAGCTCGCCCGGGACAGGGAGGTTCTTT
d_gene: -; abundance: -; j_gene: TRBJ1-6; v_gene: TRBV10-1; CDR3aa: CASSHRQVRAPLHF; CDR3nt: TGCGCCAGCAGCCACCGACAGGTGCGGGCACCCCTCCACTTT
d_gene: -; abundance: -; j_gene: TRBJ1-5; v_gene: TRBV28; CDR3aa: CASSSLGVSNQPQHF; CDR3nt: TGTGCCAGCAGTTCATTAGGAGTCAGCAATCAGCCCCAGCATTTT
d_gene: TRBD1; abundance: -; j_gene: TRBJ1-3; v_gene: TRBV2; CDR3aa: CASSLETGGVGNTIYF; CDR3nt: TGTGCCAGCAGCTTGGAGACAGGGGGCGTTGGAAACACCATATATTTT
d_gene: TRBD1; abundance: -; j_gene: TRBJ2-1; v_gene: TRBV5-1; CDR3aa: CASSLAGQGVDEQFF; CDR3nt: TGCGCCAGCAGCTTGGCAGGACAGGGTGTGGATGAGCAGTTCTTC
d_gene: TRBD2; abundance: -; j_gene: TRBJ2-1; v_gene: TRBV27; CDR3aa: CASSFPGWGGDNEQFF; CDR3nt: TGTGCCAGCAGTTTCCCCGGTTGGGGGGGGGACAATGAGCAGTTCTTC
d_gene: -; abundance: -; j_gene: TRBJ1-5; v_gene: TRBV27; CDR3aa: CASSEGSNQPQHF; CDR3nt: TGTGCCAGCTCCGAGGGAAGCAATCAGCCCCAGCATTTT
d_gene: TRBD2; abundance: few; j_gene: TRBJ2-2; v_gene: TRBV27; CDR3aa: CASTTWLAANTGELFF; CDR3nt: TGTGCCAGCACTACGTGGCTAGCGGCAAACACCGGGGAGCTGTTTTTT
d_gene: TRBD1; abundance: once; j_gene: TRBJ1-1; v_gene: TRBV29-1; CDR3aa: CSGASGQGTTEAFF; CDR3nt: TGCAGCGGAGCCTCGGGACAGGGGACCACTGAAGCTTTCTTT
d_gene: -; abundance: -; j_gene: TRBJ1-5; v_gene: TRBV5-1; CDR3aa: CASSSDLGGGYSNQPQHF; CDR3nt: TGCGCCAGCAGCTCGGACTTAGGCGGGGGATATAGCAATCAGCCCCAGCATTTT
d_gene: TRBD1; abundance: once; j_gene: TRBJ1-2; v_gene: TRBV9; CDR3aa: CASSVGGQGRHGYTF; CDR3nt: TGTGCCAGCAGCGTAGGCGGACAGGGACGGCACGGCTACACCTTC
d_gene: -; abundance: -; j_gene: TRBJ1-3; v_gene: TRBV7-2; CDR3aa: CASSPLAVAGNTIYF; CDR3nt: TGTGCCAGCAGCCCCCTAGCAGTGGCTGGAAACACCATATATTTT
d_gene: -; abundance: -; j_gene: TRBJ2-1; v_gene: TRBV20-1; CDR3aa: CSASGQGTSYNEQFF; CDR3nt: TGCAGTGCTAGTGGGCAGGGTACCTCCTACAATGAGCAGTTCTTC
d_gene: TRBD1; abundance: -; j_gene: TRBJ2-7; v_gene: TRBV4-2; CDR3aa: CASSQQGQGVSYEQYF; CDR3nt: TGTGCCAGCAGCCAACAGGGACAGGGGGTATCCTACGAGCAGTACTTC
d_gene: -; abundance: -; j_gene: TRBJ2-1; v_gene: TRBV5-4; CDR3aa: CASSPGQGLYNEQFF; CDR3nt: TGTGCCAGCAGCCCAGGCCAGGGCCTCTACAATGAGCAGTTCTTC
d_gene: -; abundance: once; j_gene: TRBJ2-2; v_gene: TRBV2; CDR3aa: CASTLWGRGDTGELFF; CDR3nt: TGTGCCAGCACCCTTTGGGGCAGGGGGGACACCGGGGAGCTGTTTTTT
d_gene: -; abundance: -; j_gene: TRBJ2-6; v_gene: TRBV7-9; CDR3aa: CASSLVAGANVLTF; CDR3nt: TGTGCCAGCAGCTTAGTAGCTGGGGCCAACGTCCTGACTTTC
d_gene: TRBD1; abundance: -; j_gene: TRBJ2-1; v_gene: TRBV7-6; CDR3aa: CASSLGDRGRNEQFF; CDR3nt: TGTGCCAGCAGCTTAGGGGACAGGGGAAGGAATGAGCAGTTCTTC
d_gene: TRBD1; abundance: -; j_gene: TRBJ2-7; v_gene: TRBV6-5; CDR3aa: CASRNWDSSYEQYF; CDR3nt: TGTGCCAGCAGGAACTGGGACAGCTCCTACGAGCAGTACTTC
d_gene: TRBD1; abundance: -; j_gene: TRBJ2-7; v_gene: TRBV25-1; CDR3aa: CASETGLTYEQYF; CDR3nt: TGTGCCAGCGAGACAGGGCTCACCTACGAGCAGTACTTC